Listed below are T cell receptor beta chains from one sample, sequenced in a study of CD8 T cells in Susac syndrome. TCRdb re-called the immunoSEQ multiplex PCR reads with MiXCR, one entry per CDR3 protein. The sample gives over 130,000 distinct CDR3 sequences, approximately 95% of which show up once; 0.14% is in the top ten. Material for sequencing was CD4+ T cells from PBMCs. Every receptor here comes from a human donor with Susac syndrome. Both conserved end residues are part of each CDR3. D genes are given only for firm matches. Clone size appears in some rows only: once, few, many, or a class for an expanded clone.

TRBJ1-2 | TRBV7-8 | - | - | 13 | CASSGRVAYGYTF | TGTGCCAGCAGCGGCAGGGTCGCCTATGGCTACACCTTC
TRBJ1-1 | TRBV27 | - | - | 15 | CASNPRGRGGTEAFF | TGTGCCAGCAATCCCCGTGGGAGGGGAGGGACTGAAGCTTTCTTT
TRBJ1-2 | TRBV12-3/TRBV12-4 | - | - | 12 | CASSTSAYGYTF | TGTGCCAGCAGTACAAGCGCCTATGGCTACACCTTC
TRBJ2-7 | TRBV5-1 | - | - | 16 | CASSLASGVPTYEQYF | TGCGCCAGCAGCTTGGCCAGCGGAGTACCCACCTACGAGCAGTACTTC
TRBJ2-3 | TRBV3-1 | - | - | 13 | CASSHANSDTQYF | TGTGCCAGCAGCCACGCAAATTCAGATACGCAGTATTTT
TRBJ2-7 | TRBV4-1 | once | - | 17 | CASSQDSPSAHSYEQYF | TGCGCCAGCAGCCAAGATTCGCCTAGCGCCCACTCCTACGAGCAGTACTTC
TRBJ1-5 | TRBV12-3/TRBV12-4 | once | - | 13 | CASSGGINQPQHF | TGTGCCAGCAGCGGGGGGATCAATCAGCCCCAGCATTTT
TRBJ1-2 | TRBV10-3 | - | - | 15 | CAISESEGIDYGYTF | TGTGCCATCAGTGAGTCGGAGGGTATCGACTATGGCTACACCTTC
TRBJ1-2 | TRBV2 | - | - | 14 | CASSEGHAGGGYTF | TGTGCCAGCAGTGAAGGACACGCCGGAGGGGGCTACACCTTC
TRBJ2-5 | TRBV15 | - | TRBD2 | 16 | CATSGPAAGGRETQYF | TGTGCCACCAGCGGTCCAGCCGCGGGGGGCCGCGAGACCCAGTACTTC
TRBJ1-4 | TRBV7-9 | - | - | 14 | CASSLRATNEKLFF | TGTGCCAGCAGCTTAAGGGCAACTAATGAAAAACTGTTTTTT
TRBJ2-2 | TRBV9 | - | TRBD2 | 15 | CASSVVGLATGELFF | TGTGCCAGCAGCGTAGTGGGACTAGCGACCGGGGAGCTGTTTTTT
TRBJ1-1 | TRBV5-1 | - | TRBD1 | 12 | CASSATGTRAFF | TGCGCCAGCAGCGCGACAGGGACGCGGGCTTTCTTT
TRBJ2-1 | TRBV5-1 | - | - | 13 | CASSLGFGSEQFF | TGCGCCAGCAGCTTGGGATTTGGTTCCGAGCAGTTCTTC
TRBJ1-3 | TRBV3-1 | - | TRBD1 | 15 | CASSRTGTSGNTIYF | TGTGCCAGCAGCAGGACAGGGACGTCTGGAAACACCATATATTTT
TRBJ2-7 | TRBV9 | few | - | 14 | CASSVEASPMEQYF | TGTGCCAGCAGCGTAGAGGCTTCCCCGATGGAGCAGTACTTC
TRBJ2-3 | TRBV5-1 | - | - | 15 | CASSLIGMRADTQYF | TGCGCCAGCAGCTTGATCGGGATGAGGGCAGATACGCAGTATTTT
TRBJ1-2 | TRBV9 | - | - | 14 | CASSDGPTNYGYTF | TGTGCCAGCAGCGACGGGCCCACAAACTATGGCTACACCTTC
TRBJ2-7 | TRBV27 | - | - | 13 | CASKGRGLDEQYF | TGTGCCAGCAAAGGGAGGGGGCTCGACGAGCAGTACTTC
TRBJ2-3 | TRBV20-1 | - | - | 16 | CSASPLDATSTDTQYF | TGCAGTGCTAGCCCTTTGGACGCGACTAGCACAGATACGCAGTATTTT
TRBJ1-4 | TRBV19 | - | - | 13 | CASKSQGGEKLFF | TGTGCCAGTAAGTCACAGGGTGGCGAAAAACTGTTTTTT
TRBJ1-5 | TRBV20-1 | - | TRBD1 | 15 | CSARDPTGPGQPQHF | TGCAGTGCTAGAGATCCGACAGGGCCAGGGCAGCCCCAGCATTTT
TRBJ1-1 | TRBV2 | - | - | 14 | CASSAGGVNTEAFF | TGTGCCAGCAGTGCGGGGGGCGTGAACACTGAAGCTTTCTTT
TRBJ2-5 | TRBV21-1 | - | - | 14 | CASSTLAVHSGRYF | TGTGCCAGCAGCACCTTGGCAGTTCACTCTGGAAGGTACTTC
TRBJ2-4 | TRBV12-3/TRBV12-4 | - | - | 16 | CASSPTGTLAKNIQYF | TGTGCCAGCAGTCCGACCGGGACATTAGCCAAAAACATTCAGTACTTC
TRBJ1-6 | TRBV20-1 | - | - | 13 | CSARARTNSPLHF | TGCAGTGCCCGCGCCAGAACTAATTCACCCCTCCACTTT
TRBJ2-1 | TRBV9 | - | - | 14 | CASSEHRLQGGQFF | TGTGCCAGCAGCGAGCATAGACTTCAGGGAGGGCAGTTCTTC
TRBJ2-7 | TRBV6-5 | - | - | 15 | CASAVDRDNPYEQYF | TGTGCCAGCGCTGTCGACCGGGACAATCCCTACGAGCAGTACTTC
TRBJ2-5 | TRBV29-1 | - | - | 13 | CSVTLRPQETQYF | TGCAGCGTGACTTTGCGACCTCAAGAGACCCAGTACTTC
TRBJ2-3 | TRBV6-2/TRBV6-3 | - | - | 15 | CATLARNPSTDTQYF | TGTGCCACCCTTGCTCGAAACCCTAGCACAGATACGCAGTATTTT
TRBJ1-2 | TRBV7-9 | - | TRBD1 | 14 | CASTQGQIPYGYTF | TGTGCCAGCACCCAGGGACAGATACCCTATGGCTACACCTTC
TRBJ2-1 | TRBV7-2 | - | - | 13 | CASSTDRTTEQFF | TGTGCCAGCAGCACAGACAGGACAACAGAGCAGTTCTTC
TRBJ1-5 | TRBV6-5 | - | - | 13 | CASTGPPNQPQHF | TGTGCCAGCACCGGACCACCAAATCAGCCCCAGCATTTT
TRBJ1-5 | TRBV3-1 | - | TRBD1 | 17 | CASSQDSQDRVGQPQHF | TGTGCCAGCAGCCAAGATAGTCAGGACAGGGTTGGACAGCCCCAGCATTTT
TRBJ1-6 | TRBV28 | few | - | 15 | CASSLSRANNSPLHF | TGTGCCAGCAGTTTGAGCAGGGCCAACAATTCACCCCTCCACTTT
TRBJ1-4 | TRBV27 | - | - | 16 | CASRRIGQSDNEKLFF | TGTGCCAGCAGAAGGATCGGACAGTCCGATAATGAAAAACTGTTTTTT
TRBJ2-5 | TRBV2 | - | - | 12 | CAGREGQETQYF | TGTGCCGGCCGAGAGGGACAAGAGACCCAGTACTTC
TRBJ2-5 | TRBV20-1 | - | - | 11 | CSAPGQETQYF | TGCAGTGCCCCGGGCCAAGAGACCCAGTACTTC
TRBJ2-1 | TRBV5-4 | few | TRBD2 | 15 | CASRLAGGPYNEQFF | TGTGCCAGCAGGTTAGCGGGAGGGCCCTACAATGAGCAGTTCTTC
TRBJ1-5 | TRBV27 | once | TRBD1 | 16 | CASSSGTGVGNQPQHF | TGTGCCAGCAGTTCAGGGACAGGGGTTGGAAATCAGCCCCAGCATTTT
TRBJ2-7 | TRBV20-1 | - | TRBD2 | 14 | CSARVAGVIYEQYF | TGCAGTGCCCGAGTAGCGGGGGTAATCTACGAGCAGTACTTC
TRBJ2-7 | TRBV6-6 | - | - | 13 | CASSQGQYYEQYF | TGTGCCAGCAGCCAAGGACAGTACTACGAGCAGTACTTC
TRBJ2-3 | TRBV11-2 | - | TRBD2 | 16 | CASSRSLAGGRDTQYF | TGTGCCAGCAGCCGATCCCTAGCGGGAGGGCGGGATACGCAGTATTTT
TRBJ1-6 | TRBV30 | - | - | 13 | CAWSVRGGSPLHF | TGTGCCTGGAGTGTAAGGGGAGGGTCACCCCTCCACTTT
TRBJ1-4 | TRBV4-2 | - | - | 16 | CASSQEPAGASEKLFF | TGTGCCAGCAGCCAAGAGCCCGCAGGGGCGAGTGAAAAACTGTTTTTT
TRBJ2-2 | TRBV3-1 | - | - | 15 | CASSPWTDLAGELFF | TGTGCCAGCAGCCCGTGGACAGATTTGGCCGGGGAGCTGTTTTTT
TRBJ1-5 | TRBV6-5 | few | TRBD1 | 15 | CASSSTGAINQPQHF | TGTGCCAGCAGTTCCACAGGGGCGATCAATCAGCCCCAGCATTTT
TRBJ1-2 | TRBV7-3 | once | - | 16 | CASSPSTIGPNEGYTF | TGTGCCAGCAGCCCGTCCACTATCGGACCAAACGAGGGCTACACCTTC
TRBJ2-2 | TRBV7-9 | - | TRBD1 | 15 | CASSIGQGLTGELFF | TGTGCCAGCAGCATAGGACAGGGCCTCACCGGGGAGCTGTTTTTT
TRBJ2-7 | TRBV28 | - | - | 14 | CASSLYEGGYEQYF | TGTGCCAGCAGTTTATATGAGGGCGGTTACGAGCAGTACTTC